This is a list of T cell receptor beta chains from one sample in a study of vaccination and CD4 T cells after COVID-19. In TCRdb, the PCR reads were re-called with MiXCR into one record per CDR3 protein. Among about 8,900 distinct CDR3 sequences listed, 45% were seen once. Their antigen targets remain unknown. The sequenced sample was CD4+ T cells from blood, cultured in vitro. Source of these receptors: a human donor in good health. Each CDR3 is given with its conserved first and last residue.

TRBV5-4	TRBJ1-2	CASRTLRISGYTF
TRBV7-2	TRBJ1-1	CASTKSGLNTEAFF
TRBV6-1	.	CASTRVGYEQYF
TRBV10-3	TRBJ2-3	CASQGGGTQYF
TRBV19	TRBJ1-2	CASSKAPGQGYGYTF
TRBV19	TRBJ2-2	CASSTRPRDTQGANTGELFF
TRBV5-4	TRBJ1-2	CTSSPGTGPYGYTF
TRBV6-2/TRBV6-3	TRBJ2-5	CASSYFRETQYF
TRBV7-2	TRBJ2-7	CASSFSSLNEQYF
TRBV6-1	TRBJ2-1	CASRPGLAGGLRWNEQFF
TRBV7-2	TRBJ1-5	CASSATSQPQHF